One and the same sample provided the 29 T cell receptor beta chains below, sequenced in a study of T cell repertoires in cytomegalovirus infection. TCRdb fed the reads into MiXCR, producing one record per CDR3 protein. The sample includes about 260,000 distinct CDR3 sequences, roughly 13% of them seen just once. Sequenced material: PBMCs. These receptors were obtained from a human donor in good health (CMV status not recorded). Some clones in this sample may be carry-over from other donors' samples.

This clonotype has a handful of counts. The V call is TRBV29-1, the J call TRBJ1-1; D is perhaps TRBD1 (5 bases). Germline CDR1 SQVTM, CDR2 ANQGSEA. V shed 3 bases and J shed 0 bases, with 17 bases lying between them. The CDR3 runs to 16 residues. The CDR3 protein is CSVEFGHAGMNTEAFF. The CDR3 DNA follows: TGCAGCGTTGAGTTCGGACATGCCGGGATGAACACTGAAGCTTTCTTT.

There are a few counts of this clonotype. The chain uses TRBV11-2 and TRBJ2-1; 11 bases fit TRBD2. Germline values: CDR1 SGHAT, CDR2 FQNNGV. The CDR3 totals 16 residues. V was pared by 5 bases and J by 7 bases, with 10 bases of the junction left unmatched. The CDR3 coding sequence is TGTGCCAGCAGCGCGCTTCCTAGCGGGGGGTTGAATGAGCAGTTCTTC. Its translation: CASSALPSGGLNEQFF.

This clonotype was seen ten or more times. The V call is TRBV5-1, the J call TRBJ1-1; D may be TRBD1 (5 bases). The CDR3 has 14 amino acids. Trimming left V 7 bases short and J 2 bases short, with 15 bases between. Germline V gene data show CDR1 as SGHRS and CDR2 as YFSETQ. DNA for the CDR3: TGCGCCAGCGGCCGGTTGGGGGGAAACACTGAAGCTTTCTTT. As protein: CASGRLGGNTEAFF.

The chain is built from TRBV20-1 and TRBJ2-1, with 8 bases that match TRBD2. With 6 bases clipped from V and 0 bases from J, the junction kept 4 bases outside the gene matches. The length of the CDR3 is 14 residues. Per the germline V gene, CDR1 is DFQATT and CDR2 is SNEGSKA (reference sequence). The CDR3 DNA reads as TGCAGTGCCCGGGAGGGGAGCTCCTACAATGAGCAGTTCTTC. Protein sequence: CSAREGSSYNEQFF.

This clonotype was recorded many times. The chain combines TRBV6-2 or TRBV6-3 with TRBJ1-6; D is unclear. Germline CDR1 and CDR2: MNHEY and SVGEGT. The V end lost 2 bases, the J end lost 7 bases, and 6 bases lay between the germline ends. The CDR3 length is 13 residues. The CDR3 is CASSYDGNSPLHF. The DNA of the CDR3 is TGTGCCAGCAGTTACGATGGGAATTCACCCCTCCACTTT.

This clonotype occurred many times. The chain combines TRBV12-3 or TRBV12-4 with TRBJ2-3; D is unresolved. V lost 8 bases and J lost 1, with 10 bases in between. This CDR3 comprises 13 residues. CDR3 amino acids: CASRRGGTDTQYF. The DNA for the CDR3 is TGTGCCAGCCGTCGTGGGGGCACAGATACGCAGTATTTT.

The rearrangement uses TRBV19 and TRBJ2-1; 9 nucleotides line up with TRBD2. V gave up 6 bases and J gave up 9 bases; unmatched junction bases: 6. Germline CDR1 reads LNHDA; CDR2 reads SQIVND (reference sequence). The CDR3 is made up of 13 amino acids. The CDR3 bases are TGTGCCAGTAGGCGGGAGGGCCGGAGTGAGCAGTTCTTC. It translates to CASRREGRSEQFF. Supplemented by reference TRBV19 and TRBJ2-1, the full variable domain reads DGGITQSPKYLFRKEGQNVTLSCEQNLNHDAMYWYRQDPGQGLRLIYYSQIVNDFQKGDIAEGYSVSREKKESFPLTVTSAQKNPTAFYLCASRREGRSEQFFGPGTRLTVL.

Comments on this clonotype: A much more abundant neighbour one base away suggests this may be a read error. This sequence joins TRBV7-9 and TRBJ1-2, with D possibly being TRBD1 (5 bases). Germline V gene data show CDR1 as SEHNR and CDR2 as FQNEAQ (reference sequence). The CDR3 length is 12 residues. CDR3 sequence: CARSFGAGGYTF. The CDR3 coding sequence is TGTGCCAGAAGCTTCGGGGCAGGTGGCTACACCTTC.

This clonotype was found many times. The rearrangement uses TRBV7-2 and TRBJ1-1; a weak D match, TRBD1 (5 bases). The CDR3 loop spans 13 amino acids. The V end was cut by 4 bases, the J end by 2 bases, with 8 bases between. The germline CDR1 and CDR2 sequences are SGHTA and FQGNSA. The CDR3: CASSWGDNTEAFF. CDR3 bases: TGTGCCAGCAGCTGGGGGGACAACACTGAAGCTTTCTTT.

This clonotype was seen repeatedly, ten times or more. The V gene is TRBV12-3 or TRBV12-4, the J gene TRBJ2-5, with 7 bases identical to TRBD2. J gave up 2 bases and V 6 bases, and 9 bases lay outside the gene matches. The CDR3 has 15 residues. The CDR3 region has the DNA TGTGCCAGCAGCTCGTCTAGCGGAATACAAGAGACCCAGTACTTC. Protein sequence: CASSSSSGIQETQYF.

This clonotype has at least ten counts. The genes are TRBV6-2 or TRBV6-3 and TRBJ2-6; D may be TRBD2 (6 bases). There are 16 residues in the CDR3. V was shortened by 6 bases and J by 1 base, with 13 bases between the two germline ends. Germline loops: CDR1 MNHEY, CDR2 SVGEGT. CDR3 nucleotide sequence: TGTGCCAGCAGCAGGGACGGGAGATCTGGGGCCAACGTCCTGACTTTC. This gives the protein CASSRDGRSGANVLTF.

This clonotype was counted a few times. The chain is built from TRBV13 and TRBJ1-2; tentatively, D is TRBD1 (6 bases). Germline V CDR1 and CDR2: PRHDT, FYEKMQ (reference sequence). The CDR3 loop spans 14 amino acids. Trimming stripped 7 bases from V and 0 bases from J, with 12 bases between. The CDR3 here is CASIKQGANYGYTF. The CDR3, as DNA: TGTGCCAGCATCAAACAGGGAGCTAACTATGGCTACACCTTC.

This clonotype was seen a few times. The CDR3 coding sequence is TGTGCCAGCAGCTTCCAAGCAGCAGGAAATGCTTTCTTT. Translating it yields CASSFQAAGNAFF. The chain has TRBV7-2 and TRBJ1-1; no reliable D call. With 3 bases removed from V and 11 bases from J, the gap between germline ends came to 16 bases. The germline V gene has CDR1 SGHTA and CDR2 FQGNSA. The CDR3 covers 13 residues.

This sequence joins TRBV11-2 and TRBJ1-5; perhaps TRBD1 as D (6 bases). The germline V gene has CDR1 SGHAT and CDR2 FQNNGV. The ends were cut back, 1 base at V and 2 bases at J, with 12 bases in the middle. The CDR3 is made up of 16 amino acids. CDR3: CASSLGTRGGNQPQHF. The CDR3 DNA follows: TGTGCCAGCAGCTTAGGGACCAGGGGTGGCAATCAGCCCCAGCATTTT.

This sequence joins TRBV7-6 and TRBJ2-5; D is perhaps TRBD1 or TRBD2 (5 bases each). Trimming cost V 4 bases and J 5 bases, with 20 bases left between them. The germline gives CDR1 SGHVS, CDR2 FNYEAQ. The CDR3 extends over 16 amino acids. CDR3 sequence (DNA): TGTGCCAGCAGCTACAACTCCGGGATAGGGGTTGAGACCCAGTACTTC. Encoded protein: CASSYNSGIGVETQYF.

This clonotype was observed a few times. This chain connects TRBV5-6 to TRBJ1-2; D gene unclear. The germline gives CDR1 SGHDT, CDR2 YYEEEE. The CDR3 totals 15 residues. The V end was cut by 4 bases, the J end by 4 bases, with 17 bases between. CDR3 residues: CASSPRRSTGYGYTF. The CDR3, as DNA: TGTGCCAGCAGCCCAAGGAGGAGCACCGGCTATGGCTACACCTTC.

This clonotype was recorded many times. This chain uses TRBV7-9 with TRBJ1-1; the D is unclear. Germline V gene sequence: CDR1 SEHNR, CDR2 FQNEAQ (reference sequence). This CDR3 is 13 amino acids long. With 5 bases removed from V and 1 base from J, the gap between germline ends came to 8 bases. CDR3 sequence: CASSRASNTEAFF. The CDR3 DNA is TGTGCCAGCAGCAGGGCCTCGAACACTGAAGCTTTCTTT.

This sequence joins TRBV24-1 and TRBJ2-1, with D uncertain. CDR1 is KGHDR, CDR2 SFDVKD, per germline. The length of the CDR3 is 13 residues. V was pared by 1 base and J by 4 bases, with 4 bases between. In DNA, the CDR3 is TGTGCCACCAGTGATTTCAGGTACAATGAGCAGTTCTTC. Translation: CATSDFRYNEQFF.

This clonotype came up many times. This chain connects TRBV25-1 to TRBJ1-4; 9 nucleotides align to TRBD1. Germline assignment: CDR1 MGHDK and CDR2 SYGVNS. The CDR3 sequence is 15 residues long. V dropped 6 bases and J dropped 8; count of bases not matched to a gene: 10. CDR3: CASRGIDRGGEKLFF. Here the CDR3 DNA reads TGTGCCAGCAGAGGGATCGACAGGGGGGGGGAAAAACTGTTTTTT.

This chain links TRBV27 with TRBJ2-5; D possibly uses TRBD1 or TRBD2 (7 bases each). V shed 3 bases and J shed 2 bases, with 16 bases lying between them. The CDR3 is 16 amino acids. Germline CDR1 MNHEY, CDR2 SMNVEV (reference sequence). CDR3 nucleotides: TGTGCCAGCAGTTTGATTGCGGGGGACAGACAAGAGACCCAGTACTTC. Its translation is CASSLIAGDRQETQYF.

This clonotype has at least ten counts. This rearrangement joins TRBV6-2 or TRBV6-3 to TRBJ2-2, with TRBD2 matching over 11 bases. Germline V gene lookup returns CDR1 MNHEY and CDR2 SVGEGT. Trimming took 4 bases from V and 5 from J; bases not matched to a gene: 6. The CDR3 is 16 residues long. CDR3 nucleotide sequence: TGTGCCAGCAGTTTCTCACGACTAGCGGGGACCGGGGAGCTGTTTTTT. It translates to CASSFSRLAGTGELFF.

This clonotype was counted a few times. The chain employs TRBV4-2 and TRBJ1-1, with D uncertain. Germline values: CDR1 LGHNA, CDR2 YNFKEQ. The V end was cut by 4 bases, the J end by 3 bases, with 18 bases between. The CDR3 is 16 residues long. In DNA, the CDR3 is TGTGCCAGCAGCCCCAACCCGCTAGGACCTGACACTGAAGCTTTCTTT. Translation: CASSPNPLGPDTEAFF.

This clonotype showed up many times. The chain uses TRBV6-6 and TRBJ1-1; tentatively, D is TRBD1 (5 bases). The CDR3 has 14 residues. Trimming cost V 7 bases and J 2 bases, with 14 bases left between them. Germline V gives CDR1 MNHNY, CDR2 SVGAGI (reference sequence). The CDR3 is CASTRDRPNTEAFF. The CDR3 DNA reads as TGTGCCAGCACCCGCGACAGACCAAACACTGAAGCTTTCTTT.

V is TRBV6-5 and J is TRBJ2-7, with 7 bases identical to TRBD1. CDR1 MNHEY and CDR2 SVGAGI come from the germline V gene. CDR3 length equals 15 residues. Germline trimming cut 6 bases from V and 2 bases from J; bases unmatched to any gene: 10. The CDR3 DNA follows: TGTGCCAGCAGGAGTACTCGACAGGGAACCTACGAGCAGTACTTC. Encoded protein: CASRSTRQGTYEQYF.

This clonotype was found many times. This chain uses TRBV7-3 with TRBJ2-5; 11 bases agree with TRBD1. The CDR3 loop spans 17 amino acids. V shed 2 bases and J 1 base; nucleotides not matched to a gene: 6. CDR1 is SGHTA, CDR2 FQGTGA, per germline. The CDR3: CASSLWGTGGPQETQYF. The CDR3 DNA reads as TGTGCCAGCAGCTTATGGGGGACAGGGGGTCCCCAAGAGACCCAGTACTTC. Full variable domain (missing parts from reference TRBV7-3 and TRBJ2-5): GAGVSQTPSNKVTEKGKYVELRCDPISGHTALYWYRQSLGQGPEFLIYFQGTGAADDSGLPNDRFFAVRPEGSVSTLKIQRTERGDSAVYLCASSLWGTGGPQETQYFGPGTRLLVL.

V and J are TRBV5-8 and TRBJ1-4; 7 bases fit TRBD1. Germline V gives CDR1 SGHTS, CDR2 YDEGEE. CDR3 length: 13 residues. The V and J ends lost 0 bases and 9 bases, in that order; junction bases with no gene match: 2. CDR3 DNA sequence: TGTGCCAGCAGCTTGGCCAGGGGGAAAAAACTGTTTTTT. This sequence encodes CASSLARGKKLFF.

The chain uses TRBV2 and TRBJ2-5; the D gene could be TRBD1 or TRBD2 (5 bases each). Between the trimmed V and J ends, which lost 7 bases and 5 bases, there was a span of 14 bases. Germline CDR1 reads SNHLY; CDR2 reads FYNNEI. This CDR3 contains 13 residues. The CDR3 DNA sequence: TGTGCCAGCATCGGGACGCGTACGGAGACCCAGTACTTC. As protein: CASIGTRTETQYF. Together with reference TRBV2 and TRBJ2-5, the CDR3 gives the full variable domain: EPEVTQTPSHQVTQMGQEVILRCVPISNHLYFYWYRQILGQKVEFLVSFYNNEISEKSEIFDDQFSVERPDGSNFTLKIRSTKLEDSAMYFCASIGTRTETQYFGPGTRLLVL.

The chain has TRBV11-2 and TRBJ2-2, with D possibly being TRBD2 (5 bases). Deletions cut 3 bases from V and 4 bases from J, with 9 bases between. Germline V gene data show CDR1 as SGHAT and CDR2 as FQNNGV. The length of the CDR3 is 14 residues. For the CDR3, the DNA is TGTGCCAGCAGCTTTGGACGGGGCACCGGGGAGCTGTTTTTT. Its translation is CASSFGRGTGELFF.

V gene TRBV15 combines with J gene TRBJ1-5; D perhaps matches TRBD1 (5 bases). CDR3 size: 15 residues. The germline CDR1 and CDR2 sequences are LNHNV and YYDKDF (reference sequence). V lost 8 bases, J lost 2 bases, and 16 bases lay in between. CDR3 sequence (DNA): TGTGCCACCGTTGGGGGGGAGGGTGGCAATCAGCCCCAGCATTTT. Protein sequence: CATVGGEGGNQPQHF. The complete variable domain, with remaining parts taken from reference TRBV15 and TRBJ1-5, reads DAMVIQNPRYQVTQFGKPVTLSCSQTLNHNVMYWYQQKSSQAPKLLFHYYDKDFNNEADTPDNFQSRRPNTSFCFLDIRSPGLGDTAMYLCATVGGEGGNQPQHFGDGTRLSIL.